The 20 T cell receptor beta chains presented below share a single source sample, sequenced in a study of shared clonotypes between healthy human individuals. Some clones are missing from TCRdb's copy, which holds only in-frame ones; the method was immunoSEQ multiplex PCR. This table has over 2 million clones, around 90% appearing once. The sequenced material came from naive CD4+ T cells from PBMCs. Subset given: CD45RA+ positively selected. The receptor set was obtained from a man between 18 and 35 years old in good health. Some clones in this sample may be carry-over from other donors' samples.

The chain employs TRBV4-2 and TRBJ1-4; D call uncertain. Trimming removed 0 bases at V and 4 bases at J, with 9 bases between. The CDR3 runs 15 residues. Germline V CDR1 and CDR2: LGHNA, YNFKEQ. CDR3 loop: CASSQEGGSNEKLFF. CDR3 nucleotides: TGTGCCAGCAGCCAAGAGGGAGGGAGTAATGAAAAACTGTTTTTT.

J is TRBJ1-2 and V is TRBV5-1; D is perhaps TRBD1 (5 bases). The CDR3 extends over 15 amino acids. Looked up from germline, CDR1 is SGHRS and CDR2 is YFSETQ. The V end was cut by 0 bases, the J end by 3 bases, with 12 bases between. The DNA for the CDR3 is TGCGCCAGCAGCTTGGCCGGCAGGGAAGACTATGGCTACACCTTC. Protein sequence: CASSLAGREDYGYTF.

In the case of this clone: The sample contains more than one DNA sequence encoding this CDR3. The J gene is TRBJ1-5, the V gene TRBV27; D is ambiguous. CDR3 size: 14 residues. V lost 6 bases and J lost 1, with 10 bases in between. Germline CDR1 is MNHEY and CDR2 is SMNVEV (reference sequence). For the CDR3, the DNA is TGTGCCAGCAGCCTCCGCGGGAGCAATCAGCCCCAGCATTTT. Translating it yields CASSLRGSNQPQHF.

This clone was observed a single time. The V call is TRBV11-3, the J call TRBJ2-7; 10 bases align to TRBD1. The CDR3 is 15 amino acids. CDR1 is SGHNT, CDR2 YENEEA, per germline. V lost 2 bases to trimming and J lost 3 bases; unmatched junction nucleotides: 4. CDR3 loop: CASSLRGQGIYEQYF. The CDR3 region has the DNA TGTGCCAGCAGCTTAAGGGGACAGGGGATCTACGAGCAGTACTTC.

The rearrangement uses TRBV6-1 and TRBJ2-7; 14 bases fit TRBD2. Looked up from germline, CDR1 is MNHNS and CDR2 is SASEGT. The CDR3 sequence is 16 residues long. Trimming took 4 bases from V and 5 from J; bases not matched to a gene: 7. The CDR3 DNA reads TGTGCCAGCAGTGGGAAACCGGGACTAGCGGGAGACGAGCAGTACTTC. This encodes CASSGKPGLAGDEQYF.

The gene calls are TRBV9 and TRBJ2-2; TRBD2 matches at 7 bases. Germline V gene data show CDR1 as SGDLS and CDR2 as YYNGEE. The CDR3 is 14 residues long. J was trimmed by 5 bases and V by 3 bases; bases with no gene match: 4. Here the CDR3 DNA reads TGTGCCAGCAGCGCCCGACTAGCAACCGGGGAGCTGTTTTTT. This sequence encodes CASSARLATGELFF.

The rearrangement uses TRBV29-1 and TRBJ2-7; tentatively, D is TRBD2 (5 bases). The CDR3 has 14 amino acids. Germline values: CDR1 SQVTM, CDR2 ANQGSEA. Trimming pared 1 base from V and 3 bases from J, leaving 13 bases between. CDR3 residues: CSVEGPRGNYEQYF. As DNA, the CDR3 is TGCAGCGTTGAAGGTCCCCGGGGAAACTACGAGCAGTACTTC.

The rearrangement joins TRBV9 to TRBJ2-2, with 13 bases lining up with TRBD2. The germline gives CDR1 SGDLS, CDR2 YYNGEE. The CDR3 runs 19 residues. V gave up 0 bases and J gave up 3 bases; unmatched junction bases: 8. CDR3 region: CASSVGYSTSGRDTGELFF. DNA of the CDR3: TGTGCCAGCAGCGTAGGCTATAGCACTAGCGGGAGGGACACCGGGGAGCTGTTTTTT. Combining the CDR3 with reference TRBV9 and TRBJ2-2 gives the whole variable domain DSGVTQTPKHLITATGQRVTLRCSPRSGDLSVYWYQQSLDQGLQFLIQYYNGEERAKGNILERFSAQQFPDLHSELNLSSLELGDSALYFCASSVGYSTSGRDTGELFFGEGSRLTVL.

The chain carries TRBV7-2 and TRBJ1-2, with a possible D match to TRBD1 (5 bases). The CDR3 extends over 13 amino acids. Trimming took 5 bases from V and 14 from J, leaving 21 bases between them. Germline loops: CDR1 SGHTA, CDR2 FQGNSA. CDR3 sequence (DNA): TGTGCCAGCAGCCCCGGGACGGCTGGCTGGGGGACCTTC. Translating gives CASSPGTAGWGTF.

In DNA, the CDR3 is TGTGCCAGCAGCGTCAACAGCGTGAACACTGAAGCTTTCTTT. It encodes CASSVNSVNTEAFF. The chain combines TRBV9 with TRBJ1-1; D unresolved. The germline V gene has CDR1 SGDLS and CDR2 YYNGEE. The CDR3 covers 14 residues. The germline V and J ends were trimmed by 2 bases and 0 bases, with 8 bases remaining between them.

The gene calls are TRBV23-1 and TRBJ1-1; no reliable D call. TRBV23-1 is an ORF for which the function is uncertain. The CDR3 sequence is 12 residues long. V was clipped by 4 bases and J by 10 bases, with 13 bases between them. The CDR3 region has the DNA TGCGCCAGCAGTCGCCCGGCCCGGGGAGCTTTCTTT. Protein product: CASSRPARGAFF.

The chain carries TRBV20-1 and TRBJ1-1; D gene uncertain. The CDR3 runs 9 residues. The ends were cut back, 3 bases at V and 12 bases at J, with 8 bases in the middle. The germline V gene has CDR1 DFQATT and CDR2 SNEGSKA (reference sequence). As DNA, the CDR3 is TGCAGTGCTAGCCATTTGACTTTCTTT. It codes for CSASHLTFF.

The chain carries TRBV2 and TRBJ2-3; TRBD2 aligns across 10 bases. The CDR3 consists of 15 residues. The junction had 3 bases not matched to a gene; V was cut back by 4 bases and J by 2 bases. Germline V gene sequence: CDR1 SNHLY, CDR2 FYNNEI. CDR3 nucleotides: TGTGCCAGCAGTGGGACTAGCGGAAACACAGATACGCAGTATTTT. Residues: CASSGTSGNTDTQYF.

This chain links TRBV6-6 with TRBJ1-3, with a weak D call TRBD1 (6 bases). CDR3 length equals 14 residues. CDR1 and CDR2 (germline): MNHNY, SVGAGI (reference sequence). V lost 6 bases, J lost 4 bases, and 13 bases lay in between. The CDR3 loop reads CASRNGQGGNTIYF. Here the CDR3 DNA reads TGTGCCAGCAGAAATGGGCAGGGGGGAAACACCATATATTTT.

The rearrangement links TRBV30 to TRBJ2-5, with D possibly being TRBD1 or TRBD2 (5 bases each). The DNA matches TRBJ2-7 better at its end, which makes the J call doubtful. Germline V lookup: CDR1 GTSNPN, CDR2 SVGIG (reference sequence). This CDR3 region has 15 residues. The CDR3 region is CAWRGPWGKSHEQYF. For the CDR3, the DNA is TGTGCCTGGAGGGGCCCATGGGGGAAATCCCACGAGCAGTACTTC.

The rearrangement joins TRBV5-1 to TRBJ1-2; maybe TRBD1 (5 bases). V was pared by 3 bases and J by 7 bases, with 13 bases between. The CDR3 covers 13 residues. Germline V gene data show CDR1 as SGHRS and CDR2 as YFSETQ. In DNA form, the CDR3 reads TGCGCCAGCAGCTCAGGGACCGTCACTGGCTACACCTTC. Residues: CASSSGTVTGYTF.

The CDR3 nucleotides are TGTGCCAGCTCACCAGTAGGGGGCGCGACTAATGAAAAACTGTTTTTT. Translated, it gives CASSPVGGATNEKLFF. This rearrangement joins TRBV18 to TRBJ1-4; 7 bases are shared with TRBD1. The V gene end was trimmed by 2 bases and the J gene end by 2 bases; junction bases not matched to a gene: 5. Germline V gene sequence: CDR1 KGHSH, CDR2 LQKENI. This CDR3 has 16 residues.

The V gene is TRBV28, the J gene TRBJ2-7; 8 nucleotides line up with TRBD1. The CDR3 spans 14 residues. V trimming: 8 bases; J trimming: 3 bases; junction bases outside the gene matches: 9. The germline gives CDR1 MDHEN, CDR2 SYDVKM. The CDR3 coding sequence is TGTGCCAGCCAGCAGGGGGCGGAGGGCTACGAGCAGTACTTC. Encoded protein: CASQQGAEGYEQYF.

The rearrangement links TRBV7-8 to TRBJ2-3; a possible D gene is TRBD2 (5 bases). V was cut by 4 bases and J by 1 base, with 12 bases left in between. CDR1 is SGHVS and CDR2 is FQNEAQ in the germline V gene. This CDR3 region has 15 residues. The CDR3 protein is CASSSPPRGTDTQYF. The DNA for the CDR3 is TGTGCCAGCAGCTCTCCACCGAGGGGCACAGATACGCAGTATTTT.

This chain connects TRBV27 to TRBJ2-2, with D perhaps assigned TRBD1 or TRBD2 (5 bases each). V lost 5 bases to trimming and J lost 6 bases, with 7 bases between them. The CDR3 loop spans 12 amino acids. Germline-derived CDR1 and CDR2 are MNHEY and SMNVEV (reference sequence). CDR3 residues: CASSGGAGELFF. The CDR3, as DNA: TGTGCCAGCAGTGGGGGTGCCGGGGAGCTGTTTTTT.